These 22 T cell receptor beta chains originate from one sample sequenced in a study of siplizumab effects on memory and regulatory T cells. Profiled with immunoSEQ multiplex PCR; TCRdb holds only in-frame clones, not every one. The sample yields some 120,000 clones, roughly 94% seen once. The sequencing sample was made of non-Treg CD4+ T cells sorted from blood. These receptors were obtained from a human donor in good health.

The rearrangement joins TRBV19 to TRBJ2-4; 12 positions match TRBD2. The CDR3 has 16 amino acids. Per germline, CDR1 LNHDA and CDR2 SQIVND (reference sequence). The junction had 9 bases not matched to a gene; V was cut back by 4 bases and J by 8 bases. The CDR3 bases are TGTGCCAGTAGTACCCCTAGCGGGAGGGCCGCAGACATTCAGTACTTC. It is translated as CASSTPSGRAADIQYF.

This rearrangement joins TRBV5-1 to TRBJ2-3; no reliable D call. CDR1 is SGHRS and CDR2 is YFSETQ in the germline V gene. The ends were cut back, 4 bases at V and 4 bases at J, with 13 bases in the middle. CDR3 length: 14 residues. The CDR3 DNA is TGCGCCAGCAGCCGTGATATCATGGCAGATACGCAGTATTTT. This encodes CASSRDIMADTQYF.

This clone was observed a single time. The chain combines TRBV2 with TRBJ1-1; TRBD1 is a possible D gene (5 bases). The CDR3 extends over 13 amino acids. Germline V CDR1 and CDR2: SNHLY, FYNNEI. V lost 8 bases, J lost 4 bases, and 14 bases lay in between. The CDR3 loop reads CASLSGAGTEAFF. As DNA, the CDR3 is TGTGCCAGCCTTTCCGGGGCCGGCACTGAAGCTTTCTTT.

This chain uses TRBV5-6 with TRBJ1-1; possible D gene TRBD1, 5 bases. CDR3 length equals 14 residues. CDR1 SGHDT and CDR2 YYEEEE come from the germline V gene. V was trimmed by 4 bases and J by 1 base, leaving 11 bases between them. The CDR3 coding sequence is TGTGCCAGCAGCGGCGGGACGGCGAACACTGAAGCTTTCTTT. This sequence encodes CASSGGTANTEAFF.

The V and J genes are TRBV4-1 and TRBJ2-3; 16 positions match TRBD2. V shed 4 bases and J 0 bases; nucleotides not matched to a gene: 7. Germline V lookup: CDR1 MGHRA, CDR2 YSYEKL. This CDR3 is 19 amino acids long. In nucleotides, the CDR3 is TGCGCCAGCAGCCGCATCGGGACTAGCGGGAGGGCGAGCACAGATACGCAGTATTTT. This encodes CASSRIGTSGRASTDTQYF.

The gene calls are TRBV6-5 and TRBJ1-1; D gene uncertain. Germline V lookup: CDR1 MNHEY, CDR2 SVGAGI. The V gene lost 0 bases and the J gene lost 0 bases, with 8 bases spanning the gap. The CDR3 covers 15 residues. The CDR3: CASSYSRRVNTEAFF. As DNA, the CDR3 is TGTGCCAGCAGTTACTCGCGACGGGTGAACACTGAAGCTTTCTTT.

The rearrangement joins TRBV2 to TRBJ2-2; 10 positions agree with TRBD2. CDR3 size: 15 residues. The germline V gene has CDR1 SNHLY and CDR2 FYNNEI. The V segment lost 8 bases and the J segment 3 bases; nucleotides outside the gene matches: 6. The CDR3 DNA reads TGTGCCAGCCACGGGACTAGCGCATACACCGGGGAGCTGTTTTTT. This translates into CASHGTSAYTGELFF. Drawing the rest from reference TRBV2 and TRBJ2-2, the complete variable domain is EPEVTQTPSHQVTQMGQEVILRCVPISNHLYFYWYRQILGQKVEFLVSFYNNEISEKSEIFDDQFSVERPDGSNFTLKIRSTKLEDSAMYFCASHGTSAYTGELFFGEGSRLTVL.

The chain recombines TRBV19 with TRBJ1-4; D is unresolved. The CDR3 extends over 14 amino acids. The V gene lost 5 bases and the J gene lost 0 bases, with 7 bases spanning the gap. Germline assignment: CDR1 LNHDA and CDR2 SQIVND (reference sequence). CDR3: CASSRTATNEKLFF. The CDR3 DNA reads as TGTGCCAGTAGTCGGACGGCAACTAATGAAAAACTGTTTTTT.

V is TRBV5-4 and J is TRBJ2-2; TRBD1 matches at 9 bases. The V gene end was trimmed by 3 bases and the J gene end by 7 bases; junction bases not matched to a gene: 7. Germline loops: CDR1 SGHNT, CDR2 YYREEE (reference sequence). The CDR3 spans 15 residues. For the CDR3, the DNA is TGTGCCAGCAGCTCTAAGGACAGGGGTATCGGGGAGCTGTTTTTT. It codes for CASSSKDRGIGELFF.

This chain connects TRBV29-1 to TRBJ1-5; no clear D. Trimming took off 4 bases at V and 5 bases at J, with 12 bases between the two ends. CDR3 length: 13 residues. From germline, CDR1 is SQVTM and CDR2 ANQGSEA. CDR3: CSVVSGYDQPQHF. CDR3 bases: TGCAGCGTTGTGTCAGGTTATGATCAGCCCCAGCATTTT.

This rearrangement joins TRBV6-5 to TRBJ2-7; 7 bases line up with TRBD2. Germline values: CDR1 MNHEY, CDR2 SVGAGI. After removal of 2 bases from V and 4 bases from J, the junction contained 2 bases not matched to a gene. The CDR3 runs to 13 residues. CDR3 coding DNA: TGTGCCAGCAGTTACAGGGAGGGGTACGAGCAGTACTTC. This sequence encodes CASSYREGYEQYF.

CDR3 amino acids: CASSHGTGTGDGYTF. The CDR3 DNA reads as TGCGCCAGCAGCCATGGAACCGGGACAGGCGATGGCTACACCTTC. V and J are TRBV4-1 and TRBJ1-2, with 8 positions matching TRBD1. Germline assignment: CDR1 MGHRA and CDR2 YSYEKL. CDR3 size: 15 residues. With 3 bases clipped from V and 6 bases from J, the junction kept 9 bases outside the gene matches.

This chain links TRBV5-1 with TRBJ1-2, with D perhaps matching TRBD1 (5 bases). This CDR3 is 15 amino acids long. From germline, CDR1 is SGHRS and CDR2 YFSETQ. Trimming cost V 0 bases and J 0 bases, with 9 bases left between them. The CDR3 loop is CASSLGQQTNYGYTF. CDR3 coding DNA: TGCGCCAGCAGCTTGGGACAGCAGACTAACTATGGCTACACCTTC.

V and J are TRBV7-2 and TRBJ2-5; 10 nucleotides match TRBD2. The J segment lost 7 bases and the V segment lost 5 bases, leaving 10 bases of the junction unmatched. Germline V gene data show CDR1 as SGHTA and CDR2 as FQGNSA. The CDR3 spans 15 residues. CDR3 loop: CASSQRGGRLATQYF. For the CDR3, the DNA is TGTGCCAGCAGCCAGCGGGGGGGACGGCTTGCGACCCAGTACTTC.

In this sample, this clone turned up once. The CDR3 is CASSYLGTDQPQHF. CDR3 nucleotides: TGTGCCAGCAGTTATCTAGGGACAGATCAGCCCCAGCATTTT. The chain links TRBV6-5 to TRBJ1-5; 7 bases align to TRBD1. Germline values: CDR1 MNHEY, CDR2 SVGAGI. The trim removed 3 bases at V and 5 bases at J, leaving 4 bases unmatched. The CDR3 consists of 14 residues.

The V gene is TRBV7-9, the J gene TRBJ2-7; D is ambiguous. This CDR3 region has 14 residues. V was cut by 1 base and J by 0 bases, with 7 bases left in between. The germline gives CDR1 SEHNR, CDR2 FQNEAQ (reference sequence). The CDR3 DNA follows: TGTGCCAGCAGCTTAGGGGCAGACTCCTACGAGCAGTACTTC. Amino acid sequence: CASSLGADSYEQYF.

Here the CDR3 DNA reads TGCAGCGTTGTCCCAGGGGCGCAACAGACCCAGTACTTC. Protein product: CSVVPGAQQTQYF. The rearrangement links TRBV29-1 to TRBJ2-5; a weak D match, TRBD1 (6 bases). Trimming pared 4 bases from V and 6 bases from J, leaving 15 bases between. The CDR3 loop spans 13 amino acids. CDR1 is SQVTM, CDR2 ANQGSEA, per germline.

V is TRBV13 and J is TRBJ2-7; the D is unclear. The CDR3 totals 11 residues. From germline, CDR1 is PRHDT and CDR2 FYEKMQ (reference sequence). Trimming removed 5 bases from V and 4 bases from J, with 6 bases in between. The DNA of the CDR3 is TGTGCCAGCAGCCAGCGATACGAGCAGTACTTC. Its translation is CASSQRYEQYF.

V gene TRBV30 combines with J gene TRBJ2-5, with D maybe TRBD1 (5 bases). Trimming pared 0 bases from V and 2 bases from J, leaving 7 bases between. CDR1 is GTSNPN and CDR2 is SVGIG in the germline V gene (reference sequence). This CDR3 has 13 amino acids. In nucleotides, the CDR3 is TGTGCCTGGAGTGTCCGGACACAAGAGACCCAGTACTTC. Protein: CAWSVRTQETQYF.

The chain uses TRBV5-6 and TRBJ2-1, with 10 nucleotides matching TRBD1. V was clipped by 3 bases and J by 4 bases; unmatched bases: 4. Germline CDR1 reads SGHDT; CDR2 reads YYEEEE. The CDR3 has 15 residues. CDR3 nucleotides: TGTGCCAGCAGCTGGATGGGACAGGGGTACAATGAGCAGTTCTTC. Its protein product is CASSWMGQGYNEQFF.

This sequence joins TRBV7-9 and TRBJ2-7, with D uncertain. Germline V gene lookup returns CDR1 SEHNR and CDR2 FQNEAQ (reference sequence). Trimming stripped 4 bases from V and 3 bases from J, with 10 bases between. This CDR3 contains 13 residues. CDR3 DNA: TGTGCCAGCAGCTACACCAGACTCTACGAGCAGTACTTC. Translation gives CASSYTRLYEQYF.

V is TRBV5-1 and J is TRBJ2-3; D not resolved. The CDR3 has 13 residues. Germline V gives CDR1 SGHRS, CDR2 YFSETQ. V was trimmed by 1 base and J by 6 bases, leaving 9 bases between them. The CDR3 protein is CASSLFQLDTQYF. The CDR3 DNA reads as TGCGCCAGCAGCTTGTTCCAACTCGATACGCAGTATTTT.